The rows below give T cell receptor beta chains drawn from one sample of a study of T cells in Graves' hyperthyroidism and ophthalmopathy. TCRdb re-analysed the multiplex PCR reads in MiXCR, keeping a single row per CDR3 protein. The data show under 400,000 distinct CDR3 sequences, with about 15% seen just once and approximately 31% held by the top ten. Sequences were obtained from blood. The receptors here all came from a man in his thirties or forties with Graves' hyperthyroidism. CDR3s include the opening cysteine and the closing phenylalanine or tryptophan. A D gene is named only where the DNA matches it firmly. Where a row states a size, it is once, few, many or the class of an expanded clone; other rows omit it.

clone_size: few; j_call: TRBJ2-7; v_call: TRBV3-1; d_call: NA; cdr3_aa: CASSQGRTIGYEQYF; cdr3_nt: TGTGCCAGCAGCCAGGGACGAACGATCGGCTACGAGCAGTACTTC
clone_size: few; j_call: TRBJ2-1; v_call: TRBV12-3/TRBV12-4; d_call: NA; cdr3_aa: CASSLSAGVDEQFF; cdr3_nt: TGTGCCAGCAGTTTAAGCGCCGGGGTCGATGAGCAGTTCTTC
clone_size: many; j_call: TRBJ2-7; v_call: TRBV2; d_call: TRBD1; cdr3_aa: CAGTGGLSYEQYF; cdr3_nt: TGTGCAGGGACAGGGGGTCTATCCTACGAGCAGTACTTC
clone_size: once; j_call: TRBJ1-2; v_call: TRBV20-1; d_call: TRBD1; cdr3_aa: CSARGETGEGYGYTF; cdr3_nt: TGCAGTGCTAGAGGAGAAACAGGGGAAGGCTATGGCTACACCTTC
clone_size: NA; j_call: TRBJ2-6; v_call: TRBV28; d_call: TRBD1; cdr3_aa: CASSFWGTGKVGANVLTF; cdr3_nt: TGTGCCAGCAGTTTTTGGGGGACAGGCAAGGTTGGGGCCAACGTCCTGACTTTC
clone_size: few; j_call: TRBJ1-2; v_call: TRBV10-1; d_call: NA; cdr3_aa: CASTKFAGYTF; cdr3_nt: TGCGCCAGCACCAAATTCGCAGGCTACACCTTC
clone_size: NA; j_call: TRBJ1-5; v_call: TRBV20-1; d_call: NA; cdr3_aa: CSAEAGPLNQPQHF; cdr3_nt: TGCAGTGCTGAGGCCGGACCCTTAAATCAGCCCCAGCATTTT
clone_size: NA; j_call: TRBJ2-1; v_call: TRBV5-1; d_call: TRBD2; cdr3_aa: CASSLIDLGTSSYNEQFF; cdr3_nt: TGCGCCAGCAGCTTGATTGACCTTGGGACTAGTTCCTACAATGAGCAGTTCTTC
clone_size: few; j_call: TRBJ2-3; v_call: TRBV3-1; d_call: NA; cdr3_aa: CASSQDHASADTQYF; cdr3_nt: TGTGCCAGCAGCCAAGACCACGCTAGCGCAGATACGCAGTATTTT
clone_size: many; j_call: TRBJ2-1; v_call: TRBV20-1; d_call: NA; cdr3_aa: CSARDQLSWVRSDEQFF; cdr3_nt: TGCAGTGCTAGAGATCAATTATCGTGGGTTCGCTCCGATGAGCAGTTCTTC
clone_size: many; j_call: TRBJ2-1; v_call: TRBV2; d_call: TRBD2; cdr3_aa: CASSPRPSGRDEQFF; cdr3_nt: TGTGCCAGCAGCCCGAGGCCTAGCGGGAGAGATGAGCAGTTCTTC
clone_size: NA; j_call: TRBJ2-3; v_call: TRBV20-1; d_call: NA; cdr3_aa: CSGYREDTQYF; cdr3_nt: TGCAGTGGCTACAGGGAAGATACGCAGTATTTT
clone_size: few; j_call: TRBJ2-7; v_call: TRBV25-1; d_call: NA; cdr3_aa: CASSGGPGRGSSYEQYF; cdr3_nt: TGTGCCAGCAGTGGAGGGCCGGGCAGGGGATCATCCTACGAGCAGTACTTC
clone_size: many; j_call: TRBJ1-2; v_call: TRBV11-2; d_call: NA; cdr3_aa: CASSETGRDGYTF; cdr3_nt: TGTGCCAGCAGCGAAACAGGGCGCGACGGCTACACCTTC
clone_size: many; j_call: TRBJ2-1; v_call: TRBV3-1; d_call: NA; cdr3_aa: CASSTRSGPTRYGQFF; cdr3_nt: TGTGCCAGCAGCACCCGAAGCGGACCCACCAGGTATGGGCAGTTCTTC
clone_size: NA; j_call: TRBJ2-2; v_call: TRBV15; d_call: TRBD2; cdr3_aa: CATTTSGLNTGELFF; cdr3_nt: TGTGCCACCACCACTAGCGGCTTGAACACCGGGGAGCTGTTTTTT
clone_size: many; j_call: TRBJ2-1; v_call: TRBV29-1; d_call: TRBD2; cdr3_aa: CSAPRALAGNNEQFF; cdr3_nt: TGCAGCGCTCCCCGGGCACTAGCGGGTAACAATGAGCAGTTCTTC
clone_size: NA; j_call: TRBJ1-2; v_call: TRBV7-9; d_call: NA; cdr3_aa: CASSLGRTGRGYTF; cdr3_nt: TGTGCCAGCAGCTTGGGCCGAACAGGCCGTGGCTACACCTTC
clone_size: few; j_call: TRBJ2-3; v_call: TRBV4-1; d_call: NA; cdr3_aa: CASSQGPASGSTDTQYF; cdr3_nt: TGCGCCAGCAGCCAAGGGCCGGCGAGCGGAAGCACAGATACGCAGTATTTT
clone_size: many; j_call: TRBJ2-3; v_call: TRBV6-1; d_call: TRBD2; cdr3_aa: CASNRLADVTDTQYF; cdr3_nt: TGTGCCAGCAACCGCCTAGCGGACGTCACAGATACGCAGTATTTT
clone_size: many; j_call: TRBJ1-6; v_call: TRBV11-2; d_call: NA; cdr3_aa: CASSKVEGLQKQPLHF; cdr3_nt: TGTGCCAGCAGCAAGGTAGAGGGTCTTCAGAAGCAACCCCTCCACTTT
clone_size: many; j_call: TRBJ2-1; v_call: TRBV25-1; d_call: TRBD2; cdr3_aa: CASSDPGLAGGYNEQFF; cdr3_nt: TGTGCCAGCAGTGACCCGGGACTAGCGGGAGGATACAATGAGCAGTTCTTC
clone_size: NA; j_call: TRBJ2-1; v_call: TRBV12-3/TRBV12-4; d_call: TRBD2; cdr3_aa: CASSLKIRLAGGVGNEQFF; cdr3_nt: TGTGCCAGCAGTTTAAAAATACGGCTAGCGGGAGGAGTTGGCAATGAGCAGTTCTTC
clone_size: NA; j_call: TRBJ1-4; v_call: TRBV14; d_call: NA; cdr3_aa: CASSQGNEKLFF; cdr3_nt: TGTGCCAGCAGCCAAGGGAATGAAAAACTGTTTTTT
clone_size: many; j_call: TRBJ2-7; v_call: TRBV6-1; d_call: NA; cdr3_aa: CASSEIGDNEQYF; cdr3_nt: TGTGCCAGCAGTGAAATTGGAGACAACGAGCAGTACTTC
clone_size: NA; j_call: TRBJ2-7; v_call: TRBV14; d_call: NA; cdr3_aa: CASSQEAVRALYEQYF; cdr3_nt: TGTGCCAGCAGCCAAGAGGCGGTCAGGGCCCTCTACGAGCAGTACTTC
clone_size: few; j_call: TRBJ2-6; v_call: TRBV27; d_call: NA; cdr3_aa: CASSLRGGGANVLTF; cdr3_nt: TGTGCCAGCAGTTTAAGGGGTGGTGGGGCCAACGTCCTGACTTTC
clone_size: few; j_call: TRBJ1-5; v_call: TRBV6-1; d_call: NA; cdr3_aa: CASSELQAGSKPQHF; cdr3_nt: TGTGCCAGCAGTGAACTGCAGGCGGGTAGTAAGCCCCAGCATTTT
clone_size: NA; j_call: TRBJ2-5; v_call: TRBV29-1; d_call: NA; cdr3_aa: CSSMTQKGVETQYF; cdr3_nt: TGCAGCTCCATGACTCAAAAAGGAGTAGAGACCCAGTACTTC
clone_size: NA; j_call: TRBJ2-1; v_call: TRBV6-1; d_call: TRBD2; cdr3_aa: CASSDLAGGPQNEQFF; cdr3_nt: TGTGCCAGCAGTGACCTAGCGGGAGGGCCGCAAAATGAGCAGTTCTTC
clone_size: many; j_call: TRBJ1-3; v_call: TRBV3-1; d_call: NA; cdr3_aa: CASSPTGVTGNTIYF; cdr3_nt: TGTGCCAGCAGCCCGACAGGAGTTACTGGAAACACCATATATTTT
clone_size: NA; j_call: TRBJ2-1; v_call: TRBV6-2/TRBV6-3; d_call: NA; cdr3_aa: CASSPQGWINNEQFF; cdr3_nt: TGTGCCAGCAGTCCACAGGGTTGGATTAACAATGAGCAGTTCTTC
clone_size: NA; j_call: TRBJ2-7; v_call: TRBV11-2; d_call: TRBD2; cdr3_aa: CASSPSRGGYEQYF; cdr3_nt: TGTGCCAGCAGCCCGTCTCGCGGGGGCTACGAGCAGTACTTC
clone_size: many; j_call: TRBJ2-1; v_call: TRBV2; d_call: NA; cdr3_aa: CASKRRELSEQFF; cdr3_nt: TGTGCCAGCAAGAGGAGGGAGTTAAGCGAGCAGTTCTTC
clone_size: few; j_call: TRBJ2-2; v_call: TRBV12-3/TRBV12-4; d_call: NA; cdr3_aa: CASSTWTSTGELFF; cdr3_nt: TGTGCCAGCAGTACCTGGACGTCTACCGGGGAGCTGTTTTTT
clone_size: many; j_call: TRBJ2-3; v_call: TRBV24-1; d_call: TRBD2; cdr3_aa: CATSDPTSGSDTQYF; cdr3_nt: TGTGCCACCAGTGATCCAACTAGCGGGAGTGATACGCAGTATTTT
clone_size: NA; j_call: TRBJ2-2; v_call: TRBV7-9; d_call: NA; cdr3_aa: CASSLGGLPTGELFF; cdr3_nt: TGTGCCAGCAGCTTAGGGGGACTCCCCACCGGGGAGCTGTTTTTT
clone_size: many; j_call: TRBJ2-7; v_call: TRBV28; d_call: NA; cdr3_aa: CASIDGPRKSEQYF; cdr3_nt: TGTGCCAGCATTGATGGCCCCCGTAAATCCGAGCAGTACTTC
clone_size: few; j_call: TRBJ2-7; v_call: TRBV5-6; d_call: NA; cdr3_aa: CASSLGGSSGEQYF; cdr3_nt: TGTGCCAGCAGCTTAGGAGGATCGTCGGGCGAGCAGTACTTC
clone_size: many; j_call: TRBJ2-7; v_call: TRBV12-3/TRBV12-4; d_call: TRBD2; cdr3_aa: CASSLGTSGISEQYF; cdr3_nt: TGTGCCAGCAGCCTGGGGACTAGCGGGATAAGCGAGCAGTACTTC
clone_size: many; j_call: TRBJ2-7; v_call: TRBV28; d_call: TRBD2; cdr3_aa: CASSIGGLAGGGQGYEQYF; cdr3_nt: TGTGCCAGCAGTATAGGGGGACTAGCGGGGGGGGGGCAAGGATACGAGCAGTACTTC
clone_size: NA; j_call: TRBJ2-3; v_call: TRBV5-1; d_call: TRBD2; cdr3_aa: CASSGGTYTDTQYF; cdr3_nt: TGCGCCAGCTCGGGAGGGACGTACACAGATACGCAGTATTTT
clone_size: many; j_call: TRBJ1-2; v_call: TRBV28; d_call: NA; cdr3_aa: CASSPLRQLYGYTF; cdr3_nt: TGTGCCAGCAGTCCCCTAAGACAGTTATATGGCTACACCTTC
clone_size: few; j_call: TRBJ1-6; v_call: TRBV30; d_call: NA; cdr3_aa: CAWVPKVGSPLHF; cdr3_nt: TGTGCCTGGGTCCCGAAGGTGGGTTCACCCCTCCACTTT
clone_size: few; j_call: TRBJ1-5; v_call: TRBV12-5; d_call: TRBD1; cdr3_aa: CASAPQGRNQPQHF; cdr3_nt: TGTGCTAGTGCCCCACAGGGGAGAAATCAGCCCCAGCATTTT
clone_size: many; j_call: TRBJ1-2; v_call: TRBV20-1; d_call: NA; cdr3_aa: CSAQSGINYGYTF; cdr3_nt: TGCAGTGCCCAGTCGGGGATCAACTATGGCTACACCTTC
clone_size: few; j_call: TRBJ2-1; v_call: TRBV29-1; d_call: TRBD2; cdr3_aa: CSGLGGGGSSYNEQFF; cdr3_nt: TGCAGCGGACTTGGGGGTGGCGGGAGCTCCTACAATGAGCAGTTCTTC
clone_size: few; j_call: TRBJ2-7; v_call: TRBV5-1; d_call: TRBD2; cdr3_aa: CASSFLAGTSNEQYF; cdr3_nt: TGCGCCAGCAGCTTTCTAGCGGGGACCTCTAATGAGCAGTACTTC
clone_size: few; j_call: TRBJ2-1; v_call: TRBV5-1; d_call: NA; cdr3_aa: CASSLRQNYEQFF; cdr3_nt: TGCGCCAGCAGCTTACGGCAGAATTATGAGCAGTTCTTC